Each of the 2 T cell receptor beta chains below was sequenced from the same sample in a study of a mutant IDH1 vaccine in newly diagnosed glioma (dated by TCRdb to 2020 to 2023). In the paper's terms, the time point label means: week 5, during vaccination. A 20-mer mutant IDH1 peptide at 300 micrograms in Montanide made up each vaccine dose, which was injected subcutaneously together with topical imiquimod. Their cognate antigens are unknown. Receptor libraries were prepared by the immunoSEQ multiplex PCR assay. The table comes from immuneACCESS by way of TCRdb, which keeps in-frame sequences with V and J called. Part of the clones is missing from these tables; in studies checked, under half for an unresolved V gene and the rest for unknown reasons. The sample table holds around 46,000 clones, of which approximately 78% were seen once. The top ten constitute around 5.3% of the sample. The specimen comprised PBMCs, sampled from a glioma patient whose treatment included an IDH1 peptide vaccine. The receptors stem from a man aged 50 to 60 with glioma.

As regards this clone: The germline gene is not matched at one end of the junction; a read error may be the cause. The chain carries TRBV13 and TRBJ2-1; 9 bases match TRBD2. The germline gives CDR1 PRHDT, CDR2 FYEKMQ (reference sequence). This CDR3 has 16 amino acids. CDR3 in amino acids: CASSLGGTSPYTEQFF. The DNA of the CDR3 is TGTGCCAGCAGCTTAGGCGGGACTAGCCCCTACACTGAGCAGTTCTTC.

V usage is TRBV10-3 and J usage is TRBJ1-2, with D possibly being TRBD1 (6 bases). This CDR3 has 13 amino acids. The V gene lost 8 bases and the J gene lost 2 bases, with 12 bases spanning the gap. Germline lookup yields CDR1 ENHRY and CDR2 SYGVKD. For the CDR3, the DNA is TGTGCCATCGGCGGACAGCAGAACTATGGCTACACCTTC. This gives the protein CAIGGQQNYGYTF.